This T cell receptor beta chain stems from a study of CD8 T cells in Susac syndrome (dated by TCRdb to about 2019). Background on the whole study: Among the Susac syndrome patients who were sequenced, clinically active disease was present in over 5 and clinical remission was observed in 8 or 9. Whether CD8+ T cell activation and differentiation in Susac syndrome was antigen driven was tested using repertoire sequencing. Susac syndrome patients were therapy-naive, on corticosteroids (some also receiving IVIg), or on IVIg alone at blood withdrawal. Clonality of the CD8+ T cell repertoire was compared between around eleven healthy donors, approximately 14 Susac syndrome patients and 15 multiple sclerosis patients. Results the study describes overall, beyond this receptor: Clonal expansion was observed in Susac syndrome CD8+ repertoires, with the highest expansion in CD8+ TEMRA cells and greater expansion in clinically active than in remitting patients. The TCR sequencing and HLA analysis was acknowledged to have included a relatively small number of individuals. In the total CD8+ and CD8+ TEMRA repertoires, more than 15 and five Susac-specific public clones, respectively, were identified.

Peripheral blood CD8+ and CD4+ T cells from healthy donors, Susac syndrome patients and multiple sclerosis patients were profiled using high-throughput TCR beta sequencing. The Susac syndrome patients fulfilled recently defined diagnostic criteria for either definite or probable disease. CD8+ TEMRA cells were enriched by FACS, while bulk CD8+ and CD4+ T cells were purified by magnetic negative isolation. Blood was drawn into EDTA tubes, processed within 24 hours, and PBMCs were isolated by density gradient centrifugation. PBMCs destined for TCR sequencing were cryopreserved in liquid nitrogen and later thawed in a 37 °C water bath. A purity of at least 90% was achieved for sorted or isolated CD4+, CD8+ and CD8+ TEMRA cells. RNA was extracted using the RNeasy kit, and roughly 0.5 to 1 microgram was reverse transcribed with random hexamers. TCR beta CDR3 regions were amplified with the immunoSEQ multiplex PCR assay covering 54 Vbeta and 13 Jbeta segments. PCR amplification bias was corrected using a synthetic template baseline for primer optimization and computational correction. In the original analysis: Reads were assigned to V, D and J genes according to IMGT and analyzed in immunoSEQ Analyzer, with only productive sequences retained. Clonality was computed as one minus Shannon entropy normalized by log2 of the number of productive unique sequences. Public and private clones were assessed among the 100 most prevalent clones of each patient and control. A clone was defined as Susac-specific if it was absent from the healthy and MS cohorts, from about 1,100 published viral clones and from other ImmuneACCESS disease sequences. The raw public reads went through TCRdb reprocessing: fastp at Q25, MiXCR clone calling, in-frame beta chains kept. When rows share a CDR3 protein, they turn into one entry using the most common DNA and genes. None of the V and J calls come from the authors' own analysis; TCRdb made them. The sample table shows about 110,000 distinct CDR3 sequences, and approximately 93% are seen once. 0.41% of the sample belongs to the ten largest clones.

Turning to this clonotype: The target of this receptor is not known. No much larger clonotype is one base removed from it; base qualities were not supplied.

The germline V gene (reference sequence) provides CDR1 MNHEY and CDR2 SMNVEV. Unmatched junction bases come to 9, with V trimmed by 6 bases and J by 5 bases. Measured from the cysteine to the phenylalanine, the CDR3 is 15 residues long. Only CDR3 DNA is held: 45 bases, read in frame from base 1. Sequenced: CD8+ T cells from PBMCs. This chain is built from TRBV27 and TRBJ2-1; the central 8 bases match TRBD2. This clonotype originated in a human donor with Susac syndrome. In nucleotides, the sequence is TGTGCCAGCAGACCGATAGCGGGGACTCACAATGAGCAGTTCTTC. Translated, it reads CASRPIAGTHNEQFF.